This paragraph covers one TCR beta chain sequence. Amplification used 60 V beta primers and 13 J beta primers. Clones were read by immunoSEQ multiplex PCR, and TCRdb kept only the in-frame ones, dropping some. The profile shows some 99,000 clones, more than 70% of them singletons. Time point reported: after dendritic cell vaccination, including at tumor progression/relapse. This entry belongs to a study of glioma-infiltrating T cells after dendritic cell vaccination. On the study more broadly: Between 2003 and 2012, patients got autologous tumor lysate-pulsed dendritic cell vaccines.

With V trimmed by 0 bases and J by 3 bases, 4 bases remained unmatched. CDR1 is KGHSY and CDR2 is FQNENV in the germline V gene. This CDR3 has 15 amino acids. The sequenced sample was blood, obtained after dendritic cell vaccination. V is TRBV16 and J is TRBJ2-5; 7 nucleotides align to TRBD1. This TCR derives from a human donor with glioblastoma. The CDR3 bases are TGTGCCAGCAGCCAATCGGGGCAGGGGGAAGAGACCCAGTACTTC. Translated: CASSQSGQGEETQYF.